The 15 T cell receptor beta chains reported below all come from one sample, sequenced in a study of cytotoxic CD8 clonotypes in ibrutinib-treated CLL. Clones were sequenced by immunoSEQ multiplex PCR, and TCRdb holds only the in-frame ones, with some missing. The repertoire includes about 85,000 clones, roughly 83% of them detected once, and about 4.4% sits in the top ten. The specimen was PBMCs, collected after 12 months of ibrutinib treatment. These receptors were collected from a human donor with chronic lymphocytic leukemia.

The chain carries TRBV11-2 and TRBJ1-2, with TRBD1 as a possible D gene (6 bases). Germline loops: CDR1 SGHAT, CDR2 FQNNGV. The CDR3 spans 14 residues. V was cut by 5 bases and J by 7 bases, with 17 bases left in between. CDR3 region: CASSPTRTDLGYTF. The CDR3 coding sequence is TGTGCCAGCAGCCCGACCCGGACAGATCTTGGCTACACCTTC.

This chain uses TRBV5-6 with TRBJ2-3; no definite D call. Germline V gene lookup returns CDR1 SGHDT and CDR2 YYEEEE. This CDR3 has 12 amino acids. V was shortened by 1 base and J by 6 bases, with 6 bases between the two germline ends. The CDR3 DNA is TGTGCCAGCAGCTTGCCGGCGGATACGCAGTATTTT. This sequence encodes CASSLPADTQYF. Using reference TRBV5-6 and TRBJ2-3 for the parts outside the CDR3, the full variable domain is DAGVTQSPTHLIKTRGQQVTLRCSPKSGHDTVSWYQQALGQGPQFIFQYYEEEERQRGNFPDRFSGHQFPNYSSELNVNALLLGDSALYLCASSLPADTQYFGPGTRLTVL.

The chain is built from TRBV18 and TRBJ1-6; tentatively, D is TRBD1 (6 bases). In germline, CDR1 is KGHSH, CDR2 LQKENI. The CDR3 consists of 13 residues. V shed 4 bases and J shed 7 bases, with 8 bases lying between them. CDR3 nucleotides: TGTGCCAGCTCACGGGACACAAATTCACCCCTCCACTTT. Protein sequence: CASSRDTNSPLHF.

This sequence joins TRBV6-6 and TRBJ2-1, with TRBD2 matching 8 bases. The germline gives CDR1 MNHNY, CDR2 SVGAGI (reference sequence). The CDR3 has 12 amino acids. V trimming: 5 bases; J trimming: 12 bases; junction bases outside the gene matches: 6. CDR3 DNA sequence: TGTGCCAGCAGTGGCCCCGGGGGGGGGCAGTTCTTC. Amino acids: CASSGPGGGQFF.

The rearrangement uses TRBV7-9 and TRBJ2-7, with TRBD2 matching over 7 bases. Per the germline V gene, CDR1 is SEHNR and CDR2 is FQNEAQ (reference sequence). The V gene end was trimmed by 7 bases and the J gene end by 0 bases; junction bases not matched to a gene: 9. The CDR3 contains 15 residues. The chain's CDR3 is CASTGEGPHSYEQYF. As DNA, the CDR3 is TGTGCCAGCACCGGGGAGGGGCCTCACTCCTACGAGCAGTACTTC.

The count of this clone is one. The chain couples TRBV7-2 to TRBJ2-5, with TRBD2 identical over 7 bases. Germline V lookup: CDR1 SGHTA, CDR2 FQGNSA. This CDR3 has 14 amino acids. V gave up 3 bases and J gave up 3 bases; unmatched junction bases: 4. The CDR3 is CASSFGLAEETQYF. CDR3 DNA sequence: TGTGCCAGCAGCTTTGGTCTAGCGGAAGAGACCCAGTACTTC.

The chain is built from TRBV25-1 and TRBJ1-1, with TRBD1 as a possible D gene (6 bases). This CDR3 has 13 residues. CDR1 and CDR2 (germline): MGHDK, SYGVNS. The ends were cut back, 5 bases at V and 7 bases at J, with 14 bases in the middle. Written as DNA, the CDR3 is TGTGCCAGCAGTACCCGGACAGACTTTGAAGCTTTCTTT. Translation gives CASSTRTDFEAFF.

This CDR3 is CASSRGASSMYNEQFF. CDR3 DNA sequence: TGTGCCAGCAGCCGGGGGGCCTCCTCAATGTACAATGAGCAGTTCTTC. The chain has TRBV21-1 and TRBJ2-1; TRBD2 is the table's D call, not checked against the DNA. TRBV21-1 is deemed a pseudogene. The CDR3 is 16 residues long.

The chain is built from TRBV5-1 and TRBJ2-3; D is uncertain. The CDR3 covers 14 residues. Trimming left V 2 bases short and J 6 bases short, with 13 bases between. Germline V lookup: CDR1 SGHRS, CDR2 YFSETQ. The CDR3 region is CASSLEIMGDTQYF. CDR3 nucleotides: TGCGCCAGCAGCTTAGAAATAATGGGGGATACGCAGTATTTT.

The chain links TRBV5-1 to TRBJ1-2; D is unclear. Trimming cost V 4 bases and J 5 bases, with 15 bases left between them. The CDR3 has 14 amino acids. From germline, CDR1 is SGHRS and CDR2 YFSETQ. CDR3 nucleotides: TGCGCCAGCAGCCCGGTGGGAGGAAAATATGGCTACACCTTC. It specifies CASSPVGGKYGYTF. Supplemented by reference TRBV5-1 and TRBJ1-2, the full variable domain reads KAGVTQTPRYLIKTRGQQVTLSCSPISGHRSVSWYQQTPGQGLQFLFEYFSETQRNKGNFPGRFSGRQFSNSRSEMNVSTLELGDSALYLCASSPVGGKYGYTFGSGTRLTVV.

The chain couples TRBV6-5 to TRBJ1-1; D not resolved. CDR1 and CDR2 (germline): MNHEY, SVGAGI. Between the trimmed V and J ends, which lost 8 bases and 1 base, there was a span of 8 bases. The CDR3 consists of 12 residues. CDR3 loop: CASGHSNTEAFF. DNA of the CDR3: TGTGCCAGCGGGCACTCGAACACTGAAGCTTTCTTT.

About this clone itself: A junction end diverges from the germline sequence, so it may reflect a read error. V usage is TRBV27 and J usage is TRBJ1-1, with a tentative D call TRBD1 (5 bases). CDR3 length: 12 residues. The germline gives CDR1 MNHEY, CDR2 SMNVEV (reference sequence). DNA for the CDR3: TGTGCCAGCATGGGACGGGCAGGGCCCCCGGGCTTT. Protein product: CASMGRAGPPGF.

J is TRBJ2-5 and V is TRBV4-1; D possibly matches TRBD1 or TRBD2 (5 bases each). This CDR3 is built from 14 residues. Per germline, CDR1 MGHRA and CDR2 YSYEKL. V was pared by 1 base and J by 9 bases, with 15 bases between. Written as DNA, the CDR3 is TGCGCCAGCAGCCAAGGGGACGGCCTCGGGGCCCAGTACTTC. Its protein is CASSQGDGLGAQYF.

This clone was counted a single time. The V gene is TRBV10-3, the J gene TRBJ1-3; 7 bases agree with TRBD1. Germline V gene data show CDR1 as ENHRY and CDR2 as SYGVKD. Losses at the gene ends were 7 bases for V and 8 bases for J; bases not matched to a gene: 8. The CDR3 consists of 13 residues. The CDR3 spells CAITPTGLDTIYF. For the CDR3, the DNA is TGTGCCATCACCCCGACAGGGTTGGACACCATATATTTT.

The rearrangement joins TRBV30 to TRBJ1-1; D possibly corresponds to TRBD1 (6 bases). V lost 8 bases and J lost 1, with 20 bases in between. The CDR3 covers 15 residues. CDR1 is GTSNPN and CDR2 is SVGIG in the germline V gene (reference sequence). The CDR3 DNA sequence: TGTGCCAGCAGTCCCCGGGGGGCGGGGAACACTGAAGCTTTCTTT. This sequence encodes CASSPRGAGNTEAFF.